This TCR beta chain was sequenced during a study of blood T cell repertoires in COVID-19. For the study at large: T cells, B-cell-depleted T cells, or PBMCs provided the cDNA or gDNA that served as material.

V lost 1 base and J lost 2, with 12 bases in between. The CDR3 covers 15 residues. Germline V gene lookup returns CDR1 SGHRS and CDR2 YFSETQ. Under the authors' procedure: Reference gene primer amplification in the assay estimated nucleated cell counts. The method was immunoSEQ multiplex PCR; TCRdb's version includes in-frame clones alone and lacks a portion of them. V and J calls plus clone size are reproduced from that table; the DNA served to infer D and trimming. The table records some 350,000 clones, over 80% of them present only once. The clonotype was recovered from a young man who had recovered from COVID-19. Sequenced: PBMCs or T cells enriched from blood (not recorded which). The chain carries TRBV5-1 and TRBJ2-5, with a weak D call TRBD2 (6 bases). The chain's CDR3 is CASSLLAGLQETQYF. The CDR3 region has the DNA TGCGCCAGCAGCTTGTTAGCAGGACTACAAGAGACCCAGTACTTC. Using reference TRBV5-1 and TRBJ2-5 for the parts outside the CDR3, the full variable domain is KAGVTQTPRYLIKTRGQQVTLSCSPISGHRSVSWYQQTPGQGLQFLFEYFSETQRNKGNFPGRFSGRQFSNSRSEMNVSTLELGDSALYLCASSLLAGLQETQYFGPGTRLLVL.